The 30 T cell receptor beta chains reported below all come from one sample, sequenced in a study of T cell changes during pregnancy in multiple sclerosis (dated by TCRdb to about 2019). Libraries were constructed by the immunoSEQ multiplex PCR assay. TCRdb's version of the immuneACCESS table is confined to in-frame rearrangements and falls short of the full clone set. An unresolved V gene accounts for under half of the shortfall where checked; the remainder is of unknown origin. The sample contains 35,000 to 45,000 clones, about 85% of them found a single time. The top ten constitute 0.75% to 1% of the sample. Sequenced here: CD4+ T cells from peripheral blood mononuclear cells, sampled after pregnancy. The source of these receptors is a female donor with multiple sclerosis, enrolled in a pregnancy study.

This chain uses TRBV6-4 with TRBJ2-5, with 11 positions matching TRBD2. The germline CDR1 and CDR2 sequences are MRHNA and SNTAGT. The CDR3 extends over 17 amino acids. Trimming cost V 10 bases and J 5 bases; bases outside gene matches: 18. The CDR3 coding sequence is TGTGCCACCGCGGAGGGCCTAGCGGGGGGACCAGGGGAGACCCAGTACTTC. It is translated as CATAEGLAGGPGETQYF.

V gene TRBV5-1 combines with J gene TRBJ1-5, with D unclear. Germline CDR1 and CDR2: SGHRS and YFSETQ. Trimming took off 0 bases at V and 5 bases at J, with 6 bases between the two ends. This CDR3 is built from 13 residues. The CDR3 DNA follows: TGCGCCAGCAGCTTGGCAGGTTATCAGCCCCAGCATTTT. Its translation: CASSLAGYQPQHF.

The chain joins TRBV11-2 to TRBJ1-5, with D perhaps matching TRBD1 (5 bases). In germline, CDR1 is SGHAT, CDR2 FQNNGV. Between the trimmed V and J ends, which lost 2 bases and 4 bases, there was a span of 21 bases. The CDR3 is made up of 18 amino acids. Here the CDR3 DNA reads TGTGCCAGCAGCTTAAGGCTCCGGGGGGACCCTATTAATCAGCCCCAGCATTTT. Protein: CASSLRLRGDPINQPQHF.

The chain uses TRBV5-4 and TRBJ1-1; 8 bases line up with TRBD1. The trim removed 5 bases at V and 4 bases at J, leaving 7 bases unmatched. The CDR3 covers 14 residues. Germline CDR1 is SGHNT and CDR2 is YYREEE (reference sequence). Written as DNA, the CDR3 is TGTGCCAGCAGGACCCAGGGGGCGAGCACTGAAGCTTTCTTT. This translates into CASRTQGASTEAFF.

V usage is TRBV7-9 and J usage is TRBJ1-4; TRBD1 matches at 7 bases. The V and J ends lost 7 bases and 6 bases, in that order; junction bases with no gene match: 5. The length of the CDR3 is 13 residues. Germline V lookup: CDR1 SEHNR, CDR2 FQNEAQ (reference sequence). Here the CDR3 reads CASTQGDDEKLFF. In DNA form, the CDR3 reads TGTGCCAGCACCCAGGGGGACGATGAAAAACTGTTTTTT. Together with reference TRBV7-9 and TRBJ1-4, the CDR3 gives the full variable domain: DTGVSQNPRHKITKRGQNVTFRCDPISEHNRLYWYRQTLGQGPEFLTYFQNEAQLEKSRLLSDRFSAERPKGSFSTLEIQRTEQGDSAMYLCASTQGDDEKLFFGSGTQLSVL.

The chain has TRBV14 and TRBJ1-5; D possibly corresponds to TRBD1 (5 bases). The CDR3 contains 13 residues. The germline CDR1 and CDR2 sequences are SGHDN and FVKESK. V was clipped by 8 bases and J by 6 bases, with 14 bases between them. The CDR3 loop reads CASGEGPVQPQHF. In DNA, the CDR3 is TGTGCCAGCGGGGAGGGGCCGGTTCAGCCCCAGCATTTT.

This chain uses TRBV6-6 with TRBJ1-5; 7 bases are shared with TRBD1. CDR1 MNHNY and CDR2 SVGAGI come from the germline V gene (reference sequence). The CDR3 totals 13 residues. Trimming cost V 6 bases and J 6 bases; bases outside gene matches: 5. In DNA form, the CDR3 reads TGTGCCAGCAGCAACAGGGGAGGTCAGCCCCAGCATTTT. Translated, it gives CASSNRGGQPQHF.

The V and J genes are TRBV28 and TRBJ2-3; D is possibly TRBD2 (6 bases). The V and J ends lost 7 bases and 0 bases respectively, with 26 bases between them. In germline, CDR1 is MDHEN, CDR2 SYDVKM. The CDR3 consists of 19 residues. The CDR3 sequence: CASIHLPPREEGSTDTQYF. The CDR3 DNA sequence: TGTGCCAGCATCCACCTACCGCCGCGTGAGGAGGGTAGCACAGATACGCAGTATTTT.

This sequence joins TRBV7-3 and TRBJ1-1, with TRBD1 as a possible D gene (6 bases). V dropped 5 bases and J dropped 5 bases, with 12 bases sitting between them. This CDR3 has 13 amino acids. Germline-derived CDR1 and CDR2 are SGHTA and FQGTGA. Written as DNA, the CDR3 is TGTGCCAGCAGCAAAGGACAGACAACTGAAGCTTTCTTT. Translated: CASSKGQTTEAFF.

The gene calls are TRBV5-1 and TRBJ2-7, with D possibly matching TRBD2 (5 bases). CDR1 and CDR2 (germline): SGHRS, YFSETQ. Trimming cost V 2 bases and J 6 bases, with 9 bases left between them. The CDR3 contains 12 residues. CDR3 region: CASSFLASEQYF. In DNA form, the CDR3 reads TGCGCCAGCAGCTTTCTAGCCAGCGAGCAGTACTTC.

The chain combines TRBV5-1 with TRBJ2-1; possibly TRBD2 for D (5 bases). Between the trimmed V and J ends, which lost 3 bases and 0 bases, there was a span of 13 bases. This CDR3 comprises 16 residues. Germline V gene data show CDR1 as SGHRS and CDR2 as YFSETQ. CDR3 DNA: TGCGCCAGCAGCTGGAGTACGGGGAGCTCCTACAATGAGCAGTTCTTC. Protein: CASSWSTGSSYNEQFF.

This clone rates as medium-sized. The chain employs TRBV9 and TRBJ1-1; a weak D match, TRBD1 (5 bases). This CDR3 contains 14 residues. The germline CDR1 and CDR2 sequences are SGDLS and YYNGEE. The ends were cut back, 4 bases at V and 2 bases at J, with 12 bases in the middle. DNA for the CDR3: TGTGCCAGCAGCCTTCTGACAGTTAACACTGAAGCTTTCTTT. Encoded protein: CASSLLTVNTEAFF.

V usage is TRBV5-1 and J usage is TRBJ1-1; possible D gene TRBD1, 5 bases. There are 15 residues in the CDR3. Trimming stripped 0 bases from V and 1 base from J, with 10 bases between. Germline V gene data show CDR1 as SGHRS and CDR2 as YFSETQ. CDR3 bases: TGCGCCAGCAGCTTGGGCGGGGACGGGAACACTGAAGCTTTCTTT. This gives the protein CASSLGGDGNTEAFF. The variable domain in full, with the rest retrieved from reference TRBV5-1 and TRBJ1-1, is KAGVTQTPRYLIKTRGQQVTLSCSPISGHRSVSWYQQTPGQGLQFLFEYFSETQRNKGNFPGRFSGRQFSNSRSEMNVSTLELGDSALYLCASSLGGDGNTEAFFGQGTRLTVV.

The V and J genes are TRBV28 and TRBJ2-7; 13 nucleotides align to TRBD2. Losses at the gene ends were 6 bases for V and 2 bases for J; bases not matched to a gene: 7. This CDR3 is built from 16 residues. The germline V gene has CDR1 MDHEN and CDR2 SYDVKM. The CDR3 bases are TGTGCCAGCAGACGTATCGGGACTAGCGGGACCTACGAGCAGTACTTC. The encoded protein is CASRRIGTSGTYEQYF.

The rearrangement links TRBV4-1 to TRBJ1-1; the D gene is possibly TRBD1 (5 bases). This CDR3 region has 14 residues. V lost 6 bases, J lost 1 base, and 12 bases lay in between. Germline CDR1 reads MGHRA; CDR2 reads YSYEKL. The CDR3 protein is CASSRTGGNTEAFF. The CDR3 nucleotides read TGCGCCAGCAGTCGGACGGGGGGGAACACTGAAGCTTTCTTT.

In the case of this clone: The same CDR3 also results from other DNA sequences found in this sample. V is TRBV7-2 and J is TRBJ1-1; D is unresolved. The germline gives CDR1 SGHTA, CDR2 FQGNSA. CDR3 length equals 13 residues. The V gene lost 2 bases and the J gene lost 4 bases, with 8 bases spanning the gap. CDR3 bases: TGTGCCAGCAGCTTAAGCGGCGGCACTGAAGCTTTCTTT. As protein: CASSLSGGTEAFF.

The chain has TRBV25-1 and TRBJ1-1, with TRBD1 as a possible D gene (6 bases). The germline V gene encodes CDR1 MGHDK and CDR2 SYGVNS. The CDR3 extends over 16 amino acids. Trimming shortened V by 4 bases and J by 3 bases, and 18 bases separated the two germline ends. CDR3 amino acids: CASSARPGGADTEAFF. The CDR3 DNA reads TGTGCCAGCAGTGCCCGTCCGGGGGGCGCGGACACTGAAGCTTTCTTT.

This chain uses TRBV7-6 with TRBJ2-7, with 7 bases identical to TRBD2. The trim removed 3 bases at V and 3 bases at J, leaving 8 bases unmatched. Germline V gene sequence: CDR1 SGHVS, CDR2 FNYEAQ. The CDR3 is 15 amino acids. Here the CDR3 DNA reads TGTGCCAGCAGCTTTCAACCAGCGGGGAGCTACGAGCAGTACTTC. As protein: CASSFQPAGSYEQYF.

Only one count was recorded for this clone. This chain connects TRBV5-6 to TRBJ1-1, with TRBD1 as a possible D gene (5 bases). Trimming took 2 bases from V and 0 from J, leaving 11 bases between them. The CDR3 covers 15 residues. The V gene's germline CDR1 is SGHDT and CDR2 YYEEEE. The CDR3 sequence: CASSFGGGLNTEAFF. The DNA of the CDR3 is TGTGCCAGCAGCTTTGGGGGGGGACTGAACACTGAAGCTTTCTTT.

CDR3 in amino acids: CASLSGDRQTEAFF. CDR3 nucleotides: TGTGCCAGTCTGAGTGGGGACAGACAGACTGAAGCTTTCTTT. V and J are TRBV19 and TRBJ1-1, with TRBD1 matching over 7 bases. CDR1 and CDR2 from the germline V gene are LNHDA and SQIVND (reference sequence). Unmatched junction bases numbered 11, after V lost 8 bases and J lost 5 bases. The CDR3 consists of 14 residues. Combining the CDR3 with reference TRBV19 and TRBJ1-1 gives the whole variable domain DGGITQSPKYLFRKEGQNVTLSCEQNLNHDAMYWYRQDPGQGLRLIYYSQIVNDFQKGDIAEGYSVSREKKESFPLTVTSAQKNPTAFYLCASLSGDRQTEAFFGQGTRLTVV.

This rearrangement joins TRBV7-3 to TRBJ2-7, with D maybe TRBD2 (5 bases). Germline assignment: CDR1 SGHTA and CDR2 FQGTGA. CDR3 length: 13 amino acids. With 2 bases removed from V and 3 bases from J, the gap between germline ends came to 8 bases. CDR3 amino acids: CASSLGRDYEQYF. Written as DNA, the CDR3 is TGTGCCAGCAGCTTAGGACGGGACTACGAGCAGTACTTC.

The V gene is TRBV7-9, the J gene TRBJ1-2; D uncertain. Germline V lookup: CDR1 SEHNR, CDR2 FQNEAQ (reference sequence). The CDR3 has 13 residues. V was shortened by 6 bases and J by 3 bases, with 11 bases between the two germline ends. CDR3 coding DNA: TGTGCCAGCAGTAATACGGGGTACTATGGCTACACCTTC. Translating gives CASSNTGYYGYTF.

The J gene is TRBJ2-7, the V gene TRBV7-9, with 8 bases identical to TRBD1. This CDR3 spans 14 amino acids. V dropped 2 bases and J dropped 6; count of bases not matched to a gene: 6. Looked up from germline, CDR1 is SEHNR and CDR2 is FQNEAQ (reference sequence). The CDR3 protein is CASSLRGQVGEQYF. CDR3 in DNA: TGTGCCAGCAGCTTACGGGGACAGGTAGGCGAGCAGTACTTC. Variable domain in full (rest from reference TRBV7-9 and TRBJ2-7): DTGVSQNPRHKITKRGQNVTFRCDPISEHNRLYWYRQTLGQGPEFLTYFQNEAQLEKSRLLSDRFSAERPKGSFSTLEIQRTEQGDSAMYLCASSLRGQVGEQYFGPGTRLTVT.

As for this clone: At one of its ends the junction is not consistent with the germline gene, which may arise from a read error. For the CDR3, the DNA is TGTGCTAGCAGCACCACAGTGAACACTGAAGCTTTCTTT. Its translation is CASSTTVNTEAFF. The V call is TRBV7-7, the J call TRBJ1-1; D remains ambiguous. Germline V lookup: CDR1 SSHAT, CDR2 FNYEAQ (reference sequence). The CDR3 spans 13 residues.

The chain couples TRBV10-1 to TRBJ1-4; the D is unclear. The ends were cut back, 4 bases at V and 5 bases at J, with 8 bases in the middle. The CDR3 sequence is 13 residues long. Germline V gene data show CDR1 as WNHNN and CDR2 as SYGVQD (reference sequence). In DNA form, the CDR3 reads TGCGCCAGCAGTGCAGGAATAAATGAAAAACTGTTTTTT. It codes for CASSAGINEKLFF.

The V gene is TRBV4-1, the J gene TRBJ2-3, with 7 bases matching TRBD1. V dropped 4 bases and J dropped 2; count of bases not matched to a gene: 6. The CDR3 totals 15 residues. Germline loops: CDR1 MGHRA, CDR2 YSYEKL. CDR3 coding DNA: TGCGCCAGCAGCCTCCGACAGGGCACCACAGATACGCAGTATTTT. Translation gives CASSLRQGTTDTQYF.

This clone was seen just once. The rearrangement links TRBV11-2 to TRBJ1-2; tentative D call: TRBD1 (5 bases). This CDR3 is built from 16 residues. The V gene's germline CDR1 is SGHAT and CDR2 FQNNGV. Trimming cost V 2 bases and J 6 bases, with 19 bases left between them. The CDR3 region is CASSLHATPGTHGYTF. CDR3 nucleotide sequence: TGTGCCAGCAGCTTACACGCCACCCCCGGGACTCATGGCTACACCTTC.

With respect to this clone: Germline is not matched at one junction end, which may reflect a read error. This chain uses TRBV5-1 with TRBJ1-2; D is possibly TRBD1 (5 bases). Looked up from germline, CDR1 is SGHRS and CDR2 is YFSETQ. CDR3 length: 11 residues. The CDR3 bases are TGCGCCAGCAGCCTCCGGGGGGATGGTGGCTTC. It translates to CASSLRGDGGF.

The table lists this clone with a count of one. CDR3: CASSVTGGYTEAFF. DNA of the CDR3: TGTGCCAGTAGTGTGACAGGGGGCTACACTGAAGCTTTCTTT. V is TRBV19 and J is TRBJ1-1, with 10 bases matching TRBD1. The J segment lost 3 bases and the V segment lost 5 bases, leaving 3 bases of the junction unmatched. The germline CDR1 and CDR2 sequences are LNHDA and SQIVND (reference sequence). This CDR3 has 14 residues.

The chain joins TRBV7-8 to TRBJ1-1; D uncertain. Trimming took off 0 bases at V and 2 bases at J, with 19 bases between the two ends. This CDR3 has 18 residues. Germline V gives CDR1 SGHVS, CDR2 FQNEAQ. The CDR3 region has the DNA TGTGCCAGCAGCTTAGCCCGAATGCGACTGTCCTTAAACACTGAAGCTTTCTTT. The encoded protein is CASSLARMRLSLNTEAFF.